A selection of T cell receptor beta chains follows, all from one sample in a study of cytomegalovirus exposure and HLA in healthy donors. The assay was immunoSEQ multiplex PCR, and TCRdb's table has in-frame clones only and misses some. The sample holds more than 95,000 clones, approximately 94% seen once. Sample: PBMCs. The receptor set was obtained from a woman in her late teens or twenties in good health and CMV-seronegative. Both conserved end residues are part of each CDR3. D genes are given only for firm matches. Expanded clones are given a class, and other clones once, few, many or no size at all.

D	size	J	V	DNA	CDR3
NA	NA	TRBJ1-5	TRBV7-2	TGTGCCAGCAGCCGCGGGGGGAATCAGCCCCAGCATTTT	CASSRGGNQPQHF
NA	NA	TRBJ2-3	TRBV2	TGTGCCAGCAGGGGGGGACAGAAGGGAAGCACAGATACGCAGTATTTT	CASRGGQKGSTDTQYF
NA	few	TRBJ1-1	TRBV30	TGTGCCTGGAGTGTACGCAAGAGCACTGAAGCTTTCTTT	CAWSVRKSTEAFF
TRBD2	NA	TRBJ2-7	TRBV13	TGTGCCAGCACCATAACGGGGGGGCCCTACGAGCAGTACTTC	CASTITGGPYEQYF
NA	NA	TRBJ2-2	TRBV28	TGTGCCAGCGGGGGAGGGACATCGAACACCGGGGAGCTGTTTTTT	CASGGGTSNTGELFF
NA	NA	TRBJ2-1	TRBV9	TGTGCCAGCAGCGTACCCGGTAGGAGTGAGCAGTTCTTC	CASSVPGRSEQFF
TRBD1	NA	TRBJ2-7	TRBV5-1	TGCGCCAGCAGCCTTCGACAGGGAGCAGTCTACGAGCAGTACTTC	CASSLRQGAVYEQYF
TRBD1	NA	TRBJ1-2	TRBV6-5	TGTGCCAGCAGCACAGGGACAGACTCTAACTATGGCTACACCTTC	CASSTGTDSNYGYTF
TRBD1	NA	TRBJ1-1	TRBV19	TGTGCCAGTAGTCAACAGGGGGGGGCCACTGAAGCTTTCTTT	CASSQQGGATEAFF
TRBD1	NA	TRBJ2-5	TRBV2	TGTGCCAGCTCCCCCGGGACAGGCCAAGAGACCCAGTACTTC	CASSPGTGQETQYF
NA	NA	TRBJ2-7	TRBV6-5	TGTGCCAGCAGTTATGGGCCAGCCCCCTACGAGCAGTACTTC	CASSYGPAPYEQYF
NA	NA	TRBJ1-1	TRBV5-4	TGTGCCAGCAGCTTGGCCATGGCCACTGAAGCTTTCTTT	CASSLAMATEAFF
NA	NA	TRBJ1-2	TRBV6-1	TGTGCCAGCAGTGAAGGGAGGGGTGGCTACACCTTC	CASSEGRGGYTF
NA	once	TRBJ2-2	TRBV2	TGTGCCAGCAAAGTGGGAGAAGGTACCGGGGAGCTGTTTTTT	CASKVGEGTGELFF
TRBD1	NA	TRBJ2-1	TRBV6-1	TGTGCCAGCAGTGCGGGGGACAGGGTATACAATGAGCAGTTCTTC	CASSAGDRVYNEQFF
NA	NA	TRBJ1-1	TRBV19	TGTGCCAGTAGTCCGAGATTGAACACTGAAGCTTTCTTT	CASSPRLNTEAFF
NA	NA	TRBJ2-5	TRBV7-8	TGTGCCAGCAGCCGACTAGGTCCGGGGATGTGGGAGACCCAGTACTTC	CASSRLGPGMWETQYF
TRBD1	NA	TRBJ1-4	TRBV7-9	TGTGCCAGCAGGACCGCCGGGACAGGGACTGAAAAACTGTTTTTT	CASRTAGTGTEKLFF
TRBD1	NA	TRBJ2-4	TRBV5-1	TGCGCCAGCAGGACCGGGACAGGGTACATTCAGTACTTC	CASRTGTGYIQYF
NA	once	TRBJ1-1	TRBV7-3	TGTGCCAGCAGCTTATTAGGGGTAGACACTGAAGCTTTCTTT	CASSLLGVDTEAFF
NA	NA	TRBJ2-7	TRBV6-1	TGTGCCAGCAGTATACACCATTCCTACGAGCAGTACTTC	CASSIHHSYEQYF
NA	NA	TRBJ1-3	TRBV6-1	TGTGCCAGCAGTGAAGCAGGGGCGGGAAACACCATATATTTT	CASSEAGAGNTIYF
TRBD1	NA	TRBJ2-7	TRBV27	TGTGCCAGCAGTCCGAATCGACAGGGGGGAGGCGAGCAGTACTTC	CASSPNRQGGGEQYF
NA	NA	TRBJ2-7	TRBV9	TGTGCCAGCAGCGAGGAGGATTTCGGAGCAGGAACCTACGAGCAGTACTTC	CASSEEDFGAGTYEQYF